These T cell receptor beta chains were read from a single sample in a study of shared clonotypes between healthy human individuals. Only in-frame clones appear in the TCRdb table, and some are missing; sequencing was by immunoSEQ multiplex PCR. The sample consists of approximately 2.4 million clones, nearly 97% of them appearing once. Sequenced material: naive CD4+ T cells sorted from blood. The receptor set was obtained from a man aged 18-30 years in good health. The CDR3 runs from the conserved cysteine through the conserved F or W. The D gene is left open where the match is weak. Part of the rows lack a size; the others show once, few, many or a class for expanded clones.

size	J	D	V	CDR3	DNA
-	TRBJ2-7	-	TRBV18	CASSPGTRYEQYF	TGTGCCAGCTCACCAGGGACCCGATACGAGCAGTACTTC
-	TRBJ1-1	TRBD1	TRBV2	CASTGTGSNTEAFF	TGTGCCAGCACCGGGACAGGGTCGAACACTGAAGCTTTCTTT
-	TRBJ2-7	-	TRBV5-1	CASRQGSGYEQYF	TGCGCCAGCAGACAGGGTTCGGGCTACGAGCAGTACTTC
-	TRBJ2-7	TRBD2	TRBV27	CASSRLAGSYEQYF	TGTGCCAGCAGTAGGCTAGCGGGTTCCTACGAGCAGTACTTC
-	TRBJ2-7	TRBD1	TRBV5-1	CASSLQGNEQYF	TGCGCCAGCAGCTTACAGGGGAACGAGCAGTACTTC
-	TRBJ2-7	-	TRBV11-2	CASSPMDKGEQYF	TGTGCCAGCAGCCCAATGGACAAAGGCGAGCAGTACTTC
-	TRBJ2-1	TRBD1	TRBV30	CAWDRDGEQFF	TGTGCCTGGGACAGGGATGGTGAGCAGTTCTTC
-	TRBJ1-1	TRBD1	TRBV10-3	CAISETGGNTEAFF	TGTGCCATCAGTGAGACAGGGGGGAACACTGAAGCTTTCTTT
-	TRBJ2-5	TRBD2	TRBV7-2	CASSLVSGGGLQETQYF	TGTGCCAGCAGCTTAGTATCTGGCGGGGGGCTCCAAGAGACCCAGTACTTC
-	TRBJ1-1	-	TRBV6-5	CASRGNTEAFF	TGTGCCAGCAGAGGTAACACTGAAGCTTTCTTT
-	TRBJ2-7	-	TRBV5-1	CASSPTPRGALYEQYF	TGCGCCAGCAGCCCCACCCCTCGGGGGGCCCTCTACGAGCAGTACTTC
-	TRBJ2-3	-	TRBV2	CASGPDHTDTQYF	TGTGCCAGCGGGCCAGACCACACAGATACGCAGTATTTT
once	TRBJ1-2	-	TRBV6-5	CASSYFSRGYTF	TGTGCCAGCAGTTACTTTAGCCGTGGCTACACCTTC
-	TRBJ1-4	-	TRBV29-1	CSVDREATNEKLFF	TGCAGCGTTGACAGGGAAGCAACTAATGAAAAACTGTTTTTT
-	TRBJ2-7	-	TRBV11-2	CASSLDLGDEQYF	TGTGCCAGCAGCTTAGACCTAGGCGACGAGCAGTACTTC
-	TRBJ2-6	-	TRBV11-2	CASSFPRGANVLTF	TGTGCCAGCAGCTTTCCCCGTGGGGCCAACGTCCTGACTTTC
-	TRBJ2-3	TRBD2	TRBV9	CASSVGRTSGRGIDTQYF	TGTGCCAGCAGCGTAGGGAGGACTAGCGGGAGGGGAATAGATACGCAGTATTTT
-	TRBJ1-2	-	TRBV5-4	CASSLDAGAGGYTF	TGTGCCAGCAGCTTGGATGCGGGGGCAGGAGGCTACACCTTC
-	TRBJ2-7	TRBD1	TRBV6-5	CASRMTGGSEQYF	TGTGCCAGCAGGATGACAGGGGGTTCCGAGCAGTACTTC
once	TRBJ2-1	-	TRBV9	CASSRVDNEQFF	TGTGCCAGCAGCAGAGTGGACAATGAGCAGTTCTTC
-	TRBJ2-1	TRBD2	TRBV11-2	CASSLGGGPGYEQFF	TGTGCCAGCAGCTTAGGCGGGGGGCCGGGCTATGAGCAGTTCTTC
-	TRBJ1-1	-	TRBV5-1	CASSLGAGDGTEAFF	TGCGCCAGCAGCCTGGGGGCGGGGGACGGCACTGAAGCTTTCTTT
-	TRBJ2-1	-	TRBV29-1	CSVAVVGLGYEQFF	TGCAGCGTTGCTGTTGTCGGCCTAGGCTACGAGCAGTTCTTC
-	TRBJ1-2	TRBD1	TRBV5-1	CASSLIPGQEYGYTF	TGCGCCAGCAGCTTAATACCGGGACAGGAATATGGCTACACCTTC
-	TRBJ2-3	TRBD1	TRBV5-1	CASSPGQGTDTQYF	TGCGCCAGCAGCCCCGGACAGGGAACAGATACGCAGTATTTT
-	TRBJ2-3	-	TRBV9	CASSLGSIADTQYF	TGTGCCAGCAGCTTAGGTAGCATCGCAGATACGCAGTATTTT
-	TRBJ1-6	-	TRBV28	CASSSGQRTFSPLHF	TGTGCCAGCAGTTCAGGACAGCGGACATTTTCACCCCTCCACTTT
-	TRBJ2-7	TRBD2	TRBV10-2	CASSVAGVGNEQYF	TGCGCCAGCAGTGTGGCGGGAGTTGGTAACGAGCAGTACTTC
once	TRBJ1-2	-	TRBV6-6	CASNSGQGTGYAF	TGTGCCAGCAATAGCGGCCAGGGTACTGGCTACGCCTTC
-	TRBJ1-5	-	TRBV23-1	CASGLGRPSNQPQHF	TGCGCCAGCGGCCTGGGGAGGCCTAGCAATCAGCCCCAGCATTTT
-	TRBJ2-7	TRBD1	TRBV7-9	CASSSETGNTEQYF	TGTGCCAGCAGCTCCGAGACAGGGAATACCGAGCAGTACTTC
-	TRBJ1-1	-	TRBV6-5	CASSRFGGTNTEAFF	TGTGCCAGCAGCCGCTTCGGAGGGACGAACACTGAAGCTTTCTTT
-	TRBJ2-1	-	TRBV9	CASSDRTGSAFNEQFF	TGTGCCAGCAGCGACCGAACAGGATCAGCATTCAATGAGCAGTTCTTC
-	TRBJ2-7	TRBD1	TRBV28	CASSLPRFPKRQGSSYEQYF	TGTGCCAGCAGTTTACCCCGCTTCCCAAAGAGACAGGGTAGCTCCTACGAGCAGTACTTC
-	TRBJ1-4	-	TRBV27	CASTLQRGVGEKLFF	TGTGCCAGCACCCTTCAAAGGGGCGTAGGGGAAAAACTGTTTTTT
-	TRBJ2-7	-	TRBV20-1	CSASYGYEQYF	TGCAGTGCTAGTTACGGCTACGAGCAGTACTTC
-	TRBJ1-2	-	TRBV25-1	CASTDSGELNTHGYTF	TGTGCCAGCACTGATTCCGGGGAACTCAACACTCATGGCTACACCTTC
-	TRBJ2-5	-	TRBV6-5	CASNRGPQETQYF	TGTGCCAGCAATAGGGGCCCCCAAGAGACCCAGTACTTC
-	TRBJ2-2	-	TRBV10-3	CAISESPGGLAGELFF	TGTGCCATCAGTGAGTCGCCAGGCGGGTTGGCCGGGGAGCTGTTTTTT
-	TRBJ1-2	-	TRBV7-9	CASSPSRGTYGYTF	TGTGCCAGCAGCCCGTCTCGGGGGACCTATGGCTACACCTTC
once	TRBJ2-7	TRBD2	TRBV5-1	CASSSSGGYYEQYF	TGCGCCAGCAGCTCTAGCGGGGGCTATTACGAGCAGTACTTC
-	TRBJ1-1	-	TRBV5-1	CASSLSGMNTEAFF	TGCGCCAGCAGCTTATCAGGGATGAACACTGAAGCTTTCTTT
-	TRBJ1-4	TRBD1	TRBV4-1	CASSQSMGQGGEKLFF	TGCGCCAGCAGCCAATCTATGGGACAGGGAGGTGAAAAACTGTTTTTT
-	TRBJ1-1	-	TRBV4-1	CASTQGGITEAFF	TGCGCCAGCACCCAGGGCGGTATCACTGAAGCTTTCTTT